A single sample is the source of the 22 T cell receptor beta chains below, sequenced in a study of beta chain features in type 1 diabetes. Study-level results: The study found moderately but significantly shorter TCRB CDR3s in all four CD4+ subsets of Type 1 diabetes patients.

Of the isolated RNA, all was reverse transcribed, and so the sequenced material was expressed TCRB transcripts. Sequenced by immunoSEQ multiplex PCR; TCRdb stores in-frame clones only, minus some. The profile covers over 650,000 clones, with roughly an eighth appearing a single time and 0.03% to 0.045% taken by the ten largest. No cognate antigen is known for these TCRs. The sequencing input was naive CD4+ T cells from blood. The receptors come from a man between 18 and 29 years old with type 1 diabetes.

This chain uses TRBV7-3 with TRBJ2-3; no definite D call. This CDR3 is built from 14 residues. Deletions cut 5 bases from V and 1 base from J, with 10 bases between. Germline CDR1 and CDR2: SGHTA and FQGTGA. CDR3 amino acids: CASSPMLGTDTQYF. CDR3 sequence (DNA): TGTGCCAGCAGCCCTATGTTGGGCACAGATACGCAGTATTTT.

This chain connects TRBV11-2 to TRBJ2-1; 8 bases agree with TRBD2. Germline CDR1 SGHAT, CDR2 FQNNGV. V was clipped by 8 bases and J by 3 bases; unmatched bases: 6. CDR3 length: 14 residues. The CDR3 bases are TGTGCCAGCGGCGGACTAGCTTTCTACAATGAGCAGTTCTTC. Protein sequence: CASGGLAFYNEQFF.

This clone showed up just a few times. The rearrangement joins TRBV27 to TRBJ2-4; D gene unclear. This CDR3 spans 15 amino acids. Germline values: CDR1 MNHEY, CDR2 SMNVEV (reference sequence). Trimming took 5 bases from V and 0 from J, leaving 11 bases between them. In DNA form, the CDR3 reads TGTGCCAGCAGTAGAAAGGCGGTAGCCAAAAACATTCAGTACTTC. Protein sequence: CASSRKAVAKNIQYF.

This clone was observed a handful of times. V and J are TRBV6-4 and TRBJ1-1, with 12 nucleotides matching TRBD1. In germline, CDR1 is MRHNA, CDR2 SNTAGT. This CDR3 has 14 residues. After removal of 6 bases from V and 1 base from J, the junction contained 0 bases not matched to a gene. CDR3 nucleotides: TGTGCCAGCAGGGGACAGGGGGCGAACACTGAAGCTTTCTTT. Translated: CASRGQGANTEAFF.

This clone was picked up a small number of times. DNA for the CDR3: TGTGCCAGCAGCCAAACGGGGTCCTACGAGCAGTACTTC. Encoded protein: CASSQTGSYEQYF. The rearrangement uses TRBV6-5 and TRBJ2-7; a possible D gene is TRBD2 (5 bases). Trimming pared 6 bases from V and 1 base from J, leaving 10 bases between. The CDR3 has 13 residues. Germline CDR1 reads MNHEY; CDR2 reads SVGAGI.

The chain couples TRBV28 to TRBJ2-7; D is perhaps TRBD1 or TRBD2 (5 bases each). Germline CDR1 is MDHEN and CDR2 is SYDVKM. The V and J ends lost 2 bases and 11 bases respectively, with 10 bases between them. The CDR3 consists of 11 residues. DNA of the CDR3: TGTGCCAGCAGTTTAGAGGGCAGGGAGTACTTC. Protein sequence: CASSLEGREYF.

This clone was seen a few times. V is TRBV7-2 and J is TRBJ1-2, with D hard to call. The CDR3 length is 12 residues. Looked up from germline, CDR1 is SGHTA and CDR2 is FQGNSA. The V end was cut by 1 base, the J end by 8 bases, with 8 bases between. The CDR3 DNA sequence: TGTGCCAGCAGCTTAGTATCTGGGGGCTACACCTTC. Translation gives CASSLVSGGYTF.

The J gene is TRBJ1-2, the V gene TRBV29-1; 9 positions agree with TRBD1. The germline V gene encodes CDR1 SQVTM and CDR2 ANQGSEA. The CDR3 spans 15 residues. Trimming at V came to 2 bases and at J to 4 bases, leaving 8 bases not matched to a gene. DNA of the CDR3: TGCAGCGTTGAAAGAGTCGGGACAGGGACCTATGGCTACACCTTC. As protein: CSVERVGTGTYGYTF.

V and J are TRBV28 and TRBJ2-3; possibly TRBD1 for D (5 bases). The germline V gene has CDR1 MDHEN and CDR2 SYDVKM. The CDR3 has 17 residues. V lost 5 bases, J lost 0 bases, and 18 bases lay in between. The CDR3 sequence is CASSPLGRVTSTDTQYF. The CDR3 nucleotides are TGTGCCAGCAGTCCCCTCGGCAGGGTGACCAGCACAGATACGCAGTATTTT.

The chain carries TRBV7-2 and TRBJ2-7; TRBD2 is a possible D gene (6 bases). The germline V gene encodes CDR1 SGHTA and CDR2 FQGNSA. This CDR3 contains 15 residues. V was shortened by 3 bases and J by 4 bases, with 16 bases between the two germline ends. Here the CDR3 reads CASSFSTLGGYEQYF. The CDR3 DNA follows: TGTGCCAGCAGCTTCTCGACCCTCGGGGGTTACGAGCAGTACTTC. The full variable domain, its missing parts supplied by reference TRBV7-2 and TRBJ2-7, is GAGVSQSPSNKVTEKGKDVELRCDPISGHTALYWYRQSLGQGLEFLIYFQGNSAPDKSGLPSDRFSAERTGGSVSTLTIQRTQQEDSAVYLCASSFSTLGGYEQYFGPGTRLTVT.

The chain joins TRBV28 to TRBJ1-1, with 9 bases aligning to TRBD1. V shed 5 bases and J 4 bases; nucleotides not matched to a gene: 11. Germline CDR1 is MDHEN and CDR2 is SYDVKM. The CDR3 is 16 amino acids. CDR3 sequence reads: CASSVHRGRGGTEAFF. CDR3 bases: TGTGCCAGCAGTGTTCACAGGGGGCGCGGGGGCACTGAAGCTTTCTTT.

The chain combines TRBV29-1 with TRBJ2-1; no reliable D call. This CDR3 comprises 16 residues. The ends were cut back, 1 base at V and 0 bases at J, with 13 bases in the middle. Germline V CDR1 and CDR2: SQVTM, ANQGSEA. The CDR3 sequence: CSVEGAVTSSYNEQFF. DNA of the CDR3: TGCAGCGTTGAAGGTGCGGTGACGAGCTCCTACAATGAGCAGTTCTTC.

Here the CDR3 reads CASNSGPLSNEQFF. The CDR3 DNA sequence: TGTGCCAGTAACAGCGGGCCGCTCAGCAATGAGCAGTTCTTC. This chain links TRBV19 with TRBJ2-1, with D perhaps TRBD2 (6 bases). This CDR3 comprises 14 residues. CDR1 is LNHDA and CDR2 is SQIVND in the germline V gene (reference sequence). V lost 7 bases, J lost 6 bases, and 16 bases lay in between.

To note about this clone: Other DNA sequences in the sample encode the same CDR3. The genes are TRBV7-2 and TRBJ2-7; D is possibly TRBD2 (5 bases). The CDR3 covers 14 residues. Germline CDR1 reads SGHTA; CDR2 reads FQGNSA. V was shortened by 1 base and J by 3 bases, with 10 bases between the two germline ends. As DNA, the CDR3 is TGTGCCAGCAGCTTAGTTACGGGGAACTACGAGCAGTACTTC. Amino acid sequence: CASSLVTGNYEQYF.

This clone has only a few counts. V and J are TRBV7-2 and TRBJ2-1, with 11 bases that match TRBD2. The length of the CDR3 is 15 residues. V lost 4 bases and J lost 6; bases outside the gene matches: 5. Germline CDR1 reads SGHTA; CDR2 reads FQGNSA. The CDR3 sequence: CASSSAGTSGNEQFF. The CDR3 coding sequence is TGTGCCAGCAGCTCAGCCGGGACTAGCGGCAATGAGCAGTTCTTC.

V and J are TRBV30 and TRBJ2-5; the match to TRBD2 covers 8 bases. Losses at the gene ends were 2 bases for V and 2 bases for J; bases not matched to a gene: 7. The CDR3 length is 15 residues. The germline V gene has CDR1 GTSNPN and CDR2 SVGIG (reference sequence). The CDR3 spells CAWSKAGGWQETQYF. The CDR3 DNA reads TGTGCCTGGAGTAAGGCGGGGGGCTGGCAAGAGACCCAGTACTTC.

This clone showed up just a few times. The CDR3 region is CASSQFKSSGANVLTF. The CDR3 DNA reads as TGTGCCAGCAGCCAATTTAAGTCCTCTGGGGCCAACGTCCTGACTTTC. V usage is TRBV14 and J usage is TRBJ2-6, with unresolved D. The V gene lost 2 bases and the J gene lost 0 bases, with 8 bases spanning the gap. Germline V gene lookup returns CDR1 SGHDN and CDR2 FVKESK. The CDR3 is 16 amino acids.

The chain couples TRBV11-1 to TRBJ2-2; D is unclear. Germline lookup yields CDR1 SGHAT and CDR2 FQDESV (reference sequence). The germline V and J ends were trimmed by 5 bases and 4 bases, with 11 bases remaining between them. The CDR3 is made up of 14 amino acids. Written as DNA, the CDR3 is TGTGCCAGCAGCCTACTCGCTGGCACCGGGGAGCTGTTTTTT. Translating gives CASSLLAGTGELFF.

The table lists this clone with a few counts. The CDR3 DNA is TGTGCCAGCAGGGTTCGCACGGGAGTGAATTCACCCCTCCACTTT. Residues: CASRVRTGVNSPLHF. The V and J genes are TRBV7-2 and TRBJ1-6, with D unclear. CDR1 is SGHTA and CDR2 is FQGNSA in the germline V gene. V lost 6 bases and J lost 7, with 16 bases in between. The CDR3 spans 15 residues.

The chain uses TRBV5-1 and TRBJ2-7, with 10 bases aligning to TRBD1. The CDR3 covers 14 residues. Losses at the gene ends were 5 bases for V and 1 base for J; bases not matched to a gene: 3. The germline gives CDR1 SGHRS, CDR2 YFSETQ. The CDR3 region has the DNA TGCGCCAGCAGTCGGGACAGGGGTTCCTACGAGCAGTACTTC. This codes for CASSRDRGSYEQYF.

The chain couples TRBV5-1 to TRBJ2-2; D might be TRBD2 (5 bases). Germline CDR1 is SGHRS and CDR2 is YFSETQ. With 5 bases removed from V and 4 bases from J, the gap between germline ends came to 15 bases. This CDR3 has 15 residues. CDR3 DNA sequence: TGCGCCAGCAGTTCCGGGGAATTGAGCACCGGGGAGCTGTTTTTT. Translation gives CASSSGELSTGELFF. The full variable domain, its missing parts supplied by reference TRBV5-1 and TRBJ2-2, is KAGVTQTPRYLIKTRGQQVTLSCSPISGHRSVSWYQQTPGQGLQFLFEYFSETQRNKGNFPGRFSGRQFSNSRSEMNVSTLELGDSALYLCASSSGELSTGELFFGEGSRLTVL.

CDR3 protein: CASSLMGSGELFF. The CDR3 nucleotides are TGTGCCAGCAGCTTGATGGGGTCCGGGGAGCTGTTTTTT. V and J are TRBV25-1 and TRBJ2-2, with D hard to call. Germline assignment: CDR1 MGHDK and CDR2 SYGVNS. V was clipped by 6 bases and J by 6 bases, with 11 bases between them. The CDR3 is made up of 13 amino acids. The variable domain in full, completed from reference TRBV25-1 and TRBJ2-2, reads EADIYQTPRYLVIGTGKKITLECSQTMGHDKMYWYQQDPGMELHLIHYSYGVNSTEKGDLSSESTVSRIRTEHFPLTLESARPSHTSQYLCASSLMGSGELFFGEGSRLTVL.